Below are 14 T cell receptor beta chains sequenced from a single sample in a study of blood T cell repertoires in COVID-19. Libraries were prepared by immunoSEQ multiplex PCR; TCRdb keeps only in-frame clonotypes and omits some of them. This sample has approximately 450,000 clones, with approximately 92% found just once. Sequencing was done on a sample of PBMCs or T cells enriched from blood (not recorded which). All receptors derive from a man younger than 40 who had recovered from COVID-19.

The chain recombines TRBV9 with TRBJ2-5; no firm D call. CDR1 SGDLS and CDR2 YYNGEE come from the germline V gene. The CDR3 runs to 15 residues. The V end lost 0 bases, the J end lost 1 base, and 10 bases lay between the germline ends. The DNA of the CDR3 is TGTGCCAGCAGCGTAGCGGCAGGCCTCCAAGAGACCCAGTACTTC. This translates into CASSVAAGLQETQYF.

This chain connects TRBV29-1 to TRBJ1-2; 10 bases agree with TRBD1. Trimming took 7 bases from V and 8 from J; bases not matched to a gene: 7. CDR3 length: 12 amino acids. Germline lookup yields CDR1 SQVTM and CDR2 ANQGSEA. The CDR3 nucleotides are TGCAGCGCAAAGGGACAGGGGCTCGGCTACACCTTC. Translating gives CSAKGQGLGYTF.

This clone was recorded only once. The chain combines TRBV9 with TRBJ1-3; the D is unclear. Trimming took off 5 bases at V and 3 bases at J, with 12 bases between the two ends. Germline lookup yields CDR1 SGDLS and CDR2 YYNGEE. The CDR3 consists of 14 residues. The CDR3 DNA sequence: TGTGCCAGCAGTTCAACGGCGGTTGGAAACACCATATATTTT. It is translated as CASSSTAVGNTIYF.

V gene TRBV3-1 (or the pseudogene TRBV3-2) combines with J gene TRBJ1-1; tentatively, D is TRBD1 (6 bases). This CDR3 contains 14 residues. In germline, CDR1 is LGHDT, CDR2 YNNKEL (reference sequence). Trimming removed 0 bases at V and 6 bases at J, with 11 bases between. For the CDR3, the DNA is TGTGCCAGCAGCCAAGAGGGGGGGCGACCTGAAGCTTTCTTT. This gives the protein CASSQEGGRPEAFF.

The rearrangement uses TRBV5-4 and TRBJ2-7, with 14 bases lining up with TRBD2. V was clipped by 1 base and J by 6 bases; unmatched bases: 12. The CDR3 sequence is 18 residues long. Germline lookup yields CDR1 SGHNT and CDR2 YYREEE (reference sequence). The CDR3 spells CASSLYGLAGGKISEQYF. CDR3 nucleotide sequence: TGTGCCAGCAGCTTGTATGGACTAGCGGGAGGAAAGATCTCCGAGCAGTACTTC.

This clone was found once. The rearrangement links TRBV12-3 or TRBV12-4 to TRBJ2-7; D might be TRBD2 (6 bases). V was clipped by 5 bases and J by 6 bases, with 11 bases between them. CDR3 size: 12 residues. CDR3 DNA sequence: TGTGCCAGCAGTAGAAGCGGGTTCGAGCAGTACTTC. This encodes CASSRSGFEQYF.

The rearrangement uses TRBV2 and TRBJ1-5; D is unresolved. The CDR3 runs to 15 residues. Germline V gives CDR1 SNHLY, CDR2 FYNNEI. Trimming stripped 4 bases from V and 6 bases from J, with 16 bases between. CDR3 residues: CASSGPSTSFQPQHF. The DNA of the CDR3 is TGTGCCAGCAGTGGACCCTCGACTAGCTTTCAGCCCCAGCATTTT.

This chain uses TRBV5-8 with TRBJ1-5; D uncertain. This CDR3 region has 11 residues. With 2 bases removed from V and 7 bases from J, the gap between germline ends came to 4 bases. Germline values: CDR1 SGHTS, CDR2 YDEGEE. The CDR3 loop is CASSFRQPQHF. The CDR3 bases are TGTGCCAGCAGCTTCCGGCAGCCCCAGCATTTT. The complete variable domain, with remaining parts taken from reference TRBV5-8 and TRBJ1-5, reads EAGVTQSPTHLIKTRGQQATLRCSPISGHTSVYWYQQALGLGLQFLLWYDEGEERNRGNFPPRFSGRQFPNYSSELNVNALELEDSALYLCASSFRQPQHFGDGTRLSIL.

The DNA of the CDR3 is TGTGCCAGCAGCTTAGACGGGACTAGCGGGAGGAACTCCTACAATGAGCAGTTCTTC. As protein: CASSLDGTSGRNSYNEQFF. V and J are TRBV11-3 and TRBJ2-1, with TRBD2 matching 15 bases. Germline V gene sequence: CDR1 SGHNT, CDR2 YENEEA. Trimming at V came to 0 bases and at J to 0 bases, leaving 3 bases not matched to a gene. CDR3 length: 19 residues.

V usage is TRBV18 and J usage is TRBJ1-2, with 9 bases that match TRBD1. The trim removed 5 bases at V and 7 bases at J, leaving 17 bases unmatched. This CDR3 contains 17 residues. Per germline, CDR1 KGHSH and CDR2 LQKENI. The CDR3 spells CASSSVIPGQGFGGYTF. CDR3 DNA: TGTGCCAGCTCATCCGTAATACCGGGACAGGGATTTGGTGGCTACACCTTC.

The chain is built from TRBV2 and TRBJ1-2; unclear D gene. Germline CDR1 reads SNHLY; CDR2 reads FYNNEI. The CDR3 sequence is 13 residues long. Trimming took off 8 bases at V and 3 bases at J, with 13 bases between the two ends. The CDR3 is CASFVPDYYGYTF. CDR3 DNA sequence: TGTGCCAGCTTTGTCCCCGACTACTATGGCTACACCTTC.

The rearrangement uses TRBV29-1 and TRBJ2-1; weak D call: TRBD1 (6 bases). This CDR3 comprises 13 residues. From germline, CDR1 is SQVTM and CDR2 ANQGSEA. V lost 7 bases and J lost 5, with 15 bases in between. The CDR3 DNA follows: TGCAGCGGCACAGGGAAGGCGAACAATGAGCAGTTCTTC. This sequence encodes CSGTGKANNEQFF.

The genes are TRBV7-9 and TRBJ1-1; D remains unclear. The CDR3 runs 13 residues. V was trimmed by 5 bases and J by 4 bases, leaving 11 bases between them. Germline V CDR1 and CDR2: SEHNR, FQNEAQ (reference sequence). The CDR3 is CASSPARGTEAFF. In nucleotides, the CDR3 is TGTGCCAGCAGCCCGGCTCGCGGCACTGAAGCTTTCTTT.

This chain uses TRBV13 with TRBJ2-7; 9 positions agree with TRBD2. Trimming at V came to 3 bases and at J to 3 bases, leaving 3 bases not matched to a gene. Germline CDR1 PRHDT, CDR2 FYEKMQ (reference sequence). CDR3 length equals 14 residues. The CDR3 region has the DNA TGTGCCAGCAGCTTGGGACTAGCTTTCTACGAGCAGTACTTC. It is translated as CASSLGLAFYEQYF.